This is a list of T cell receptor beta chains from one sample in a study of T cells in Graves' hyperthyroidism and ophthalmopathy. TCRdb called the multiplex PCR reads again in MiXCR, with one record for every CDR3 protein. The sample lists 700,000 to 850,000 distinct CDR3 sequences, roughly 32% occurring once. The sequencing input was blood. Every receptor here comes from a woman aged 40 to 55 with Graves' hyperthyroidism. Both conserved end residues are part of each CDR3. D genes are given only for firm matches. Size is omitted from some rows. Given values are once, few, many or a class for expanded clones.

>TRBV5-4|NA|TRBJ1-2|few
CASRPNRGGPNYGYTF
TGTGCCAGCAGACCGAACCGGGGGGGCCCTAACTATGGCTACACCTTC
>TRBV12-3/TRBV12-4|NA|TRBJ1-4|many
CASSPQQLANEKLFF
TGTGCCAGCAGTCCCCAACAGCTGGCTAATGAAAAACTGTTTTTT
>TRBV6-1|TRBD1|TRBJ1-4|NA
CASRWTGVGEKLFF
TGTGCCAGCAGATGGACAGGGGTTGGTGAAAAACTGTTTTTT
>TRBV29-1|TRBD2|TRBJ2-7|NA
CSVDGTSGTALTYEQYF
TGCAGCGTTGATGGCACTAGCGGGACAGCTTTAACCTACGAGCAGTACTTC
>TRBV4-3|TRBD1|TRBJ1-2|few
CASSQRSTSYRGTGIYGYTF
TGCGCCAGCAGCCAGAGGTCGACGTCCTACCGTGGGACAGGAATATATGGCTACACCTTC
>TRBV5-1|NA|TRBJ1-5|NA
CASSLGDGGTNQPQHF
TGCGCCAGCAGCTTGGGGGATGGGGGCACGAATCAGCCCCAGCATTTT
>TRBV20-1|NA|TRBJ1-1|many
CSARQGNTEAFF
TGCAGTGCTAGGCAGGGGAACACTGAAGCTTTCTTT
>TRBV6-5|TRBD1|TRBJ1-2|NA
CASSYPGQANGYTF
TGTGCCAGCAGTTACCCCGGACAGGCTAATGGCTACACCTTC
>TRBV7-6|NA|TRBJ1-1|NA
CASSPYGGATDWSTEAFF
TGTGCCAGCAGTCCGTATGGGGGGGCGACTGATTGGAGCACTGAAGCTTTCTTT
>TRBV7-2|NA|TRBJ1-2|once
CASSLGGLGYGYTF
TGTGCCAGCAGCTTAGGCGGGCTGGGCTATGGCTACACCTTC
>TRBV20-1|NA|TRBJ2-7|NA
CSALHPTEGLYEQYF
TGCAGTGCCCTACACCCGACAGAGGGTCTCTACGAGCAGTACTTC
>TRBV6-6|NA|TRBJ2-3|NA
CASKRGGTDTQYF
TGTGCCAGCAAGAGGGGAGGCACAGATACGCAGTATTTT
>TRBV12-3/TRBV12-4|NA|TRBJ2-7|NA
CASSYLPDEQYF
TGTGCCAGCAGTTACCTACCCGACGAGCAGTACTTC
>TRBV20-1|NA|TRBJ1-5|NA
CSARDPQGSNQPQHF
TGCAGTGCTAGAGATCCACAGGGAAGCAATCAGCCCCAGCATTTT
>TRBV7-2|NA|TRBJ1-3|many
CASSLSWSSGNTIYF
TGTGCCAGCAGCTTATCCTGGAGCTCTGGAAACACCATATATTTT
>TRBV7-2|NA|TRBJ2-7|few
CASSPRQESEQYF
TGTGCCAGCAGCCCGCGACAGGAGAGCGAGCAGTACTTC
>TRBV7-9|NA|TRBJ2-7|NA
CVSSQAQSRAKGEQYF
TGCGTCAGCAGCCAAGCACAATCCCGGGCCAAGGGGGAGCAGTACTTC
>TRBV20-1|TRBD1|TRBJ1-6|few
CSALTGGYYNSPLHF
TGCAGTGCTTTGACAGGGGGTTATTATAATTCACCCCTCCACTTT
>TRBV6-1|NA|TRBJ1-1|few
CASDLMNTEAFF
TGTGCCAGCGATTTAATGAACACTGAAGCTTTCTTT
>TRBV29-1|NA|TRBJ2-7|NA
CSVEGLAYEQYF
TGCAGCGTTGAAGGCTTGGCCTACGAGCAGTACTTC
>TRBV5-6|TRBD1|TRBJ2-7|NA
CASSSRTGGTYEQYF
TGTGCCAGCAGCTCCCGGACAGGGGGGACCTACGAGCAGTACTTC
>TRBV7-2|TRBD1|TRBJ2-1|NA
CASSFQGQDNEQFF
TGTGCCAGCAGCTTTCAGGGACAGGACAATGAGCAGTTCTTC